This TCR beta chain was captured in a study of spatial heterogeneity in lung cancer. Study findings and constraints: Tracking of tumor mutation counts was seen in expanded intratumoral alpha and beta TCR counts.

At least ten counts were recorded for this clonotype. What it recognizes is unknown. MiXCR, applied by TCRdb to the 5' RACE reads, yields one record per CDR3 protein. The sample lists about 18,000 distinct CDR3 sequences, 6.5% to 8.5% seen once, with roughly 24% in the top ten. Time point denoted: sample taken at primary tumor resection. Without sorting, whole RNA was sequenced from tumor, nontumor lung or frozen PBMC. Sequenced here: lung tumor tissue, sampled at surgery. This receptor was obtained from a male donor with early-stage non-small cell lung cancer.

For the CDR3, the DNA is TGCAGCTCCCGGGGTGCCGCAGATACGCAGTATTTT. It specifies CSSRGAADTQYF. The chain recombines TRBV29-1 with TRBJ2-3; D perhaps matches TRBD2 (5 bases). There are 12 residues in the CDR3. Germline V lookup: CDR1 SQVTM, CDR2 ANQGSEA. The V gene lost 8 bases and the J gene lost 4 bases, with 13 bases spanning the gap.